The entry below describes one T cell receptor beta chain. MiXCR, applied by TCRdb to the RACE reads, yields one record per CDR3 protein. The sample lists over 55,000 distinct CDR3 sequences, 9.5% to 15% occurring once. The sample comes from a study of human T cells and chemical hapten exposure. Time point defined: patch test 3, about 24 weeks after DPC sensitization. Sample treatment: therapeutic diphenylcyclopropenone sensitization with weekly scalp DPC. The CDR3 totals 14 residues. Trimming removed 0 bases from V and 5 bases from J; junction bases left unmatched: 2. Germline values: CDR1 SGHDT, CDR2 YYEEEE.

The J gene is TRBJ2-3, the V gene TRBV5-6; 8 positions agree with TRBD1. The sample in question was whole blood, obtained in connection with sensitization to the hapten diphenylcyclopropenone (DPC). This TCR came from a man aged 30 to 39 with alopecia areata. Some clones in this sample may be carry-over from other donors' samples. The DNA of the CDR3 is TGTGCCAGCAGCTTGGGACAGGGGAGAGATACGCAGTATTTT. This translates into CASSLGQGRDTQYF.